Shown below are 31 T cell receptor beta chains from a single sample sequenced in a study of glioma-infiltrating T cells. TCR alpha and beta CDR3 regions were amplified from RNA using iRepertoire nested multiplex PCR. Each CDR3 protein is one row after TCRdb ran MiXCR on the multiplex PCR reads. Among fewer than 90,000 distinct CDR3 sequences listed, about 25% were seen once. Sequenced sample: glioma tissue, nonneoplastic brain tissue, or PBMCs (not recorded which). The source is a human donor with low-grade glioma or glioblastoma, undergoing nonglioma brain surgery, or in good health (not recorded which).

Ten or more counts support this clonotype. Written as DNA, the CDR3 is TGTGCCAGCCGTAGCACGGGCGGGGGGCTCTACGAGCAGTACTTC. Protein product: CASRSTGGGLYEQYF. This rearrangement joins TRBV6-1 to TRBJ2-7, with 8 nucleotides matching TRBD2. V lost 8 bases and J lost 3; bases outside the gene matches: 12. There are 15 residues in the CDR3. Germline V gene data show CDR1 as MNHNS and CDR2 as SASEGT.

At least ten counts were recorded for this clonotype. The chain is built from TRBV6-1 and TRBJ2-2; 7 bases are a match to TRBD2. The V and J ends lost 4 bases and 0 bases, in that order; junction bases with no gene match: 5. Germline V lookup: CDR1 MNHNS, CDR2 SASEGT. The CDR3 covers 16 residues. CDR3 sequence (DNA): TGTGCCAGCAGTGTCTCTAGCGGACCGAACACCGGGGAGCTGTTTTTT. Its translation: CASSVSSGPNTGELFF.

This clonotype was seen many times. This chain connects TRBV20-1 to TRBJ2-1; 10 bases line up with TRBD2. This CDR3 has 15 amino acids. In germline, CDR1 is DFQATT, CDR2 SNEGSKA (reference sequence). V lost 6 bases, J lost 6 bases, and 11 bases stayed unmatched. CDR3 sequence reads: CSAPPTSGVSNEQFF. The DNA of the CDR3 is TGCAGTGCCCCTCCTACTAGCGGGGTATCCAATGAGCAGTTCTTC.

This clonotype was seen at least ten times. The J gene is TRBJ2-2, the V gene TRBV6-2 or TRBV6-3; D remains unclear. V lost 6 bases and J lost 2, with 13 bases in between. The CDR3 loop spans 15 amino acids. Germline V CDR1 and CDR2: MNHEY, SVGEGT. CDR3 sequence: CASRRGLTNTGELFF. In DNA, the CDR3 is TGTGCCAGCAGGAGAGGTCTTACCAACACCGGGGAGCTGTTTTTT.

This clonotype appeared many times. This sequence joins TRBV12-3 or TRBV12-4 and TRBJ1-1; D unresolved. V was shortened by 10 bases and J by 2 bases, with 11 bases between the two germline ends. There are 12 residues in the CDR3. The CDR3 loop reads CATHRVNTEAFF. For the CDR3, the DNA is TGTGCCACCCACCGGGTAAACACTGAAGCTTTCTTT.

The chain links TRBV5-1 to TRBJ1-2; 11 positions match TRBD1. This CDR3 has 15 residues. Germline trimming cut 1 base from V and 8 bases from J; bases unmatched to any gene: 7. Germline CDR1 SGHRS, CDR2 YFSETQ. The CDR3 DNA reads TGCGCCAGCAGCTTGAATCGGGACAGGGGGAGCGGCTACACCTTC. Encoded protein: CASSLNRDRGSGYTF.

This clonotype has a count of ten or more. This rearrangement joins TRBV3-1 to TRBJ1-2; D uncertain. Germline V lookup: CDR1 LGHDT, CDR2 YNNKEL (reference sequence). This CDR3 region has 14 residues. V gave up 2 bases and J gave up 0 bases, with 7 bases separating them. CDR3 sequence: CASSQRLANYGYTF. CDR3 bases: TGTGCCAGCAGCCAAAGGTTAGCTAACTATGGCTACACCTTC.

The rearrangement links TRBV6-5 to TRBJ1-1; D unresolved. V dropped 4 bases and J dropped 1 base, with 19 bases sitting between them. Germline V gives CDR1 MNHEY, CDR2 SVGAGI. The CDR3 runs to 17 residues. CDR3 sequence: CASSSFRSVRGNTEAFF. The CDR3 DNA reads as TGTGCCAGCAGTTCCTTCAGGTCCGTTCGGGGGAACACTGAAGCTTTCTTT.

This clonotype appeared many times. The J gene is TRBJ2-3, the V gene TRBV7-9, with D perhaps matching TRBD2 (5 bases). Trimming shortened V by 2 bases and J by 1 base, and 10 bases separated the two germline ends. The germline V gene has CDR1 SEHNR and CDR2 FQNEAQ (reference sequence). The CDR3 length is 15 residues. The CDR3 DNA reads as TGTGCCAGCAGCTTAACGGGGTTACGCACAGATACGCAGTATTTT. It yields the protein CASSLTGLRTDTQYF.

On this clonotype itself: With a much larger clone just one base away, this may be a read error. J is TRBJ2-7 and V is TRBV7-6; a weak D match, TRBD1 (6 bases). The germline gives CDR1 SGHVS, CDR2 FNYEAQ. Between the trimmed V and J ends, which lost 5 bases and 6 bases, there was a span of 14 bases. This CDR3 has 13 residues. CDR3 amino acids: CASSRTGCGEQYF. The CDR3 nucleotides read TGTGCCAGCAGCCGCACAGGGTGTGGCGAGCAGTACTTC.

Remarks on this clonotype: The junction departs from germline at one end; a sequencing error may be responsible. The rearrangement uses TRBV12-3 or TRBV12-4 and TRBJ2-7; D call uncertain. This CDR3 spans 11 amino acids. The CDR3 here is CASSLRYEKYF. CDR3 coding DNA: TGTGCCAGCAGCCTTCGGTACGAGAAGTACTTC.

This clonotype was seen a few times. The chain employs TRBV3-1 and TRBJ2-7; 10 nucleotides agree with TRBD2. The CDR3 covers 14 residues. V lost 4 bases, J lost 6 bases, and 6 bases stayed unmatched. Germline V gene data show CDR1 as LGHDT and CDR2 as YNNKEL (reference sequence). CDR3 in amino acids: CASSLALAGVEQYF. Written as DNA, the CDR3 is TGTGCCAGCAGCCTGGCCCTAGCGGGAGTCGAGCAGTACTTC.

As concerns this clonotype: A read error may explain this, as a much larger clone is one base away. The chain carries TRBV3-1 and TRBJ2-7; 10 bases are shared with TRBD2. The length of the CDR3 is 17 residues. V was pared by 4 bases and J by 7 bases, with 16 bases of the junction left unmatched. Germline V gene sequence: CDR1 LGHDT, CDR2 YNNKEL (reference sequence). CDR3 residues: CASSPNSLAGAYNEQYF. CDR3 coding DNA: TGTGCCAGCAGCCCTAACAGTCTAGCGGGAGCCTACAATGAGCAGTACTTC.

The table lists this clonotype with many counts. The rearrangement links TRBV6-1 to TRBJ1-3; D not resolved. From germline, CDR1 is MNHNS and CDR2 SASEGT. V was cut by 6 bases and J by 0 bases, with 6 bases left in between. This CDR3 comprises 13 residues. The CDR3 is CASRYSSGNTIYF. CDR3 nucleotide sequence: TGTGCCAGCAGATATAGCTCTGGAAACACCATATATTTT.

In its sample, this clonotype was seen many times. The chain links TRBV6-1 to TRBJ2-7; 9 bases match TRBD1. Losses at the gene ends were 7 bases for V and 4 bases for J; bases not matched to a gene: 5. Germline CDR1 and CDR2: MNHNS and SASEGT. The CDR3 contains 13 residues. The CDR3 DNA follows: TGTGCCAGCACCCGGGACAGGGCGTACGAGCAGTACTTC. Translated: CASTRDRAYEQYF.

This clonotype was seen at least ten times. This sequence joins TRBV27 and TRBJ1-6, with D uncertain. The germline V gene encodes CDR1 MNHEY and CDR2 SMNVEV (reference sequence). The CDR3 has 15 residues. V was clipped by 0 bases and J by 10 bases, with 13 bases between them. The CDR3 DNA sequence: TGTGCCAGCAGTTTATCAGTGGCGTCTGGATCACCCCTCCACTTT. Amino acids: CASSLSVASGSPLHF.

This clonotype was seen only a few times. CDR3 coding DNA: TGTGCCAGCAGCTTACCGTTCCGGACTAGCGGGGGAGATACGCAGTATTTT. Its translation: CASSLPFRTSGGDTQYF. This chain links TRBV7-2 with TRBJ2-3; 13 bases are shared with TRBD2. Germline trimming cut 2 bases from V and 5 bases from J; bases unmatched to any gene: 7. This CDR3 has 17 residues. In germline, CDR1 is SGHTA, CDR2 FQGNSA.

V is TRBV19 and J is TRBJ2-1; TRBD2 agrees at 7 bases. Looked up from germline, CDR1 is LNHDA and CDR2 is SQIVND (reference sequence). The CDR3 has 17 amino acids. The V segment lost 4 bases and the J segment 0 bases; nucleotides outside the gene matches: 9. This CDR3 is CASSTLGLSSSYNEQFF. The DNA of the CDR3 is TGTGCCAGTAGTACCCTGGGACTATCCAGCTCCTACAATGAGCAGTTCTTC.

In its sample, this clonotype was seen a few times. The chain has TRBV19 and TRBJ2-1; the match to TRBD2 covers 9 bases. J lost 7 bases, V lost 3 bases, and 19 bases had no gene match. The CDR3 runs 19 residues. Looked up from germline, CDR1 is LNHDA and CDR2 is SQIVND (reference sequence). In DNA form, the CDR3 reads TGTGCCAGTAGTATTCGACTTCATCGGGTCGGACTAGCGAGAAATGAGCAGTTCTTC. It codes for CASSIRLHRVGLARNEQFF.

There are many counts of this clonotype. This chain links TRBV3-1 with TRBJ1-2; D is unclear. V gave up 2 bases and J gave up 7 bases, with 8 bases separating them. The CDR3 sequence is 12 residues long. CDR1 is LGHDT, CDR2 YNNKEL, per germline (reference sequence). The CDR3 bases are TGTGCCAGCAGCCAAACGGTCTCTGGCTACACCTTC. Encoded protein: CASSQTVSGYTF.

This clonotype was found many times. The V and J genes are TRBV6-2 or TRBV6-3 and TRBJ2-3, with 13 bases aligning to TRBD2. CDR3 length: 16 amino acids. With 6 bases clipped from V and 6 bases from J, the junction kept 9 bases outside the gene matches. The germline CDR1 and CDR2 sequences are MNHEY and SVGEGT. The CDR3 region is CASRSRLAGGPDTQYF. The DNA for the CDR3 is TGTGCCAGCAGAAGCCGACTAGCGGGGGGTCCGGATACGCAGTATTTT.

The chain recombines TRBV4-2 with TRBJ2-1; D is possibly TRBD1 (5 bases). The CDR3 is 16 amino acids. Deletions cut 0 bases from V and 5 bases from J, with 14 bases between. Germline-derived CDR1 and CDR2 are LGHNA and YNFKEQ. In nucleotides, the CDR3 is TGTGCCAGCAGCCAAGAAGGGCAGGGAACGAACAATGAGCAGTTCTTC. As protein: CASSQEGQGTNNEQFF.

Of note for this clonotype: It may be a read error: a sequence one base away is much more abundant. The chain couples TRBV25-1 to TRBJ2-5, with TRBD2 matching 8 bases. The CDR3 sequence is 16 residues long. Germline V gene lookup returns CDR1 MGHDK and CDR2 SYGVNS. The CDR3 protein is CAGSDERGPEQETQYF. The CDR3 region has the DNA TGTGCCGGCAGTGATGAGCGGGGGCCGGAACAAGAGACCCAGTACTTC.

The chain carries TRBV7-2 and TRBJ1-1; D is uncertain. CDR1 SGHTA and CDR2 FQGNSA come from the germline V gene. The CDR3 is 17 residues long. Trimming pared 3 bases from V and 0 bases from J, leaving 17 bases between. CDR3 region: CASSFRHISEMNTEAFF. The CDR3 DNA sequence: TGTGCCAGCAGCTTCCGACACATTAGCGAAATGAACACTGAAGCTTTCTTT.

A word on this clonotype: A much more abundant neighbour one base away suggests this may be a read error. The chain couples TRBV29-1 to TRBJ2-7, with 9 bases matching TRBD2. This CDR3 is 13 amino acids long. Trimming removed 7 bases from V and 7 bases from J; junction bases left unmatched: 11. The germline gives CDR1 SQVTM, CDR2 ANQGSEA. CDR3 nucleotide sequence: TGCAGCGCTACCCGGCGGGGGGGCAATGAGCAGTACTTC. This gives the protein CSATRRGGNEQYF.

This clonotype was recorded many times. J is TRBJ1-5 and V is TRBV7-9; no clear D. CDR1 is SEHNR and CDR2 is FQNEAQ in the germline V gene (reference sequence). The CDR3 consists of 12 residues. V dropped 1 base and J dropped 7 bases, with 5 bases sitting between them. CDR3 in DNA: TGTGCCAGCAGCTTAGGGAGACAGCCCCAGCATTTT. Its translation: CASSLGRQPQHF.

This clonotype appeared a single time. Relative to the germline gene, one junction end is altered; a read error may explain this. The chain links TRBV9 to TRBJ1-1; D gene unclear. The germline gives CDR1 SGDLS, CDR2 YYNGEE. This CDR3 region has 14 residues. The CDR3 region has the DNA TGTGCCAGCAGTCGTGCACACTTGAACACTGAAGCTTTATTT. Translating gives CASSRAHLNTEALF.

CDR3 sequence reads: CASSLYRRQNNSPLHF. The CDR3 bases are TGCGCCAGCAGCTTGTACCGACGGCAGAATAATTCACCCCTCCACTTT. The rearrangement joins TRBV5-1 to TRBJ1-6; D gene uncertain. The V end was cut by 1 base, the J end by 5 bases, with 13 bases between. This CDR3 region has 16 residues. Per the germline V gene, CDR1 is SGHRS and CDR2 is YFSETQ.

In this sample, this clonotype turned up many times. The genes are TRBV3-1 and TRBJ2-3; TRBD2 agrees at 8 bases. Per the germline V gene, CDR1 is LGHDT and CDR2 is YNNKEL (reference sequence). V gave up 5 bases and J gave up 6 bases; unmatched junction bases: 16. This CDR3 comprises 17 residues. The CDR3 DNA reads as TGTGCCAGCAGCACCAGACTAGCGTCCCACGGACGGGATACGCAGTATTTT. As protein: CASSTRLASHGRDTQYF.

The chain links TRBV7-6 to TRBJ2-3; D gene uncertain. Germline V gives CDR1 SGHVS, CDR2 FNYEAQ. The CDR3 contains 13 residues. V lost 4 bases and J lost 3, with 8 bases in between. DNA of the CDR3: TGTGCCAGCAGCTCTAAAAGGACAGATACGCAGTATTTT. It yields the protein CASSSKRTDTQYF.

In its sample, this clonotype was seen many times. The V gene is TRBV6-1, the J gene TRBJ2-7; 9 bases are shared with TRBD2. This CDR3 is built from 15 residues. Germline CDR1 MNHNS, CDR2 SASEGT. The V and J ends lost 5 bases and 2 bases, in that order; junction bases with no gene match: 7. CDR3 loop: CASSFKAGGTYEQYF. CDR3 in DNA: TGTGCCAGCAGTTTCAAAGCGGGAGGTACCTACGAGCAGTACTTC.